These T cell receptor beta chains were read from a single sample in a study of blood T cell repertoires in COVID-19. Produced via immunoSEQ multiplex PCR; TCRdb's table is partial and in-frame only. The sample shows about 100,000 clones, 85% of them seen only once. Input material: peripheral blood. These TCRs come from a man in his fifties with active or convalescent COVID-19. CDR3s include the opening cysteine and the closing phenylalanine or tryptophan. Each record gives: clone size, J gene, D gene, V gene, CDR3 DNA, CDR3 protein. D genes are given only for firm matches. Clone size is stated in some rows and not others, as once, few, many or a class when expanded.

>.|TRBJ1-1|.|TRBV5-4
TGTGCCAGCAGCTTGGAGGCGGGGAGGAACACTGAAGCTTTCTTT
CASSLEAGRNTEAFF
>.|TRBJ2-6|.|TRBV28
TGTGCCAGCAGTTCCCCCGGACAGACCGGGGCCAACGTCCTGACTTTC
CASSSPGQTGANVLTF
>.|TRBJ2-7|.|TRBV5-1
TGCGCCAGCAGCCCAACTAGTCTAGTAGGCGAGCAGTACTTC
CASSPTSLVGEQYF
>.|TRBJ2-5|TRBD1|TRBV30
TGTGCCTGGGACAGGGGCTTATTAGAGACCCAGTACTTC
CAWDRGLLETQYF
>.|TRBJ2-7|.|TRBV7-6
TGTGCCAGCAGCCCGCAAACGGGACTCTCCTCCTACGAGCAGTACTTC
CASSPQTGLSSYEQYF
>.|TRBJ2-7|.|TRBV9
TGTGCCAGCTCCAAGGGGCAGGGCTACTACGAGCAGTACTTC
CASSKGQGYYEQYF
>.|TRBJ2-2|.|TRBV5-6
TGTGCCAGCAGCTCCCCGCAGCAGCGGGTGAACACCGGGGAGCTGTTTTTT
CASSSPQQRVNTGELFF
>.|TRBJ2-1|TRBD2|TRBV29-1
TGCAGCGTTGCAGAACTAGCGGGATCTGACTCCTACAATGAGCAGTTCTTC
CSVAELAGSDSYNEQFF
>.|TRBJ2-7|TRBD2|TRBV10-3
TGTGCCATCAGTGACCCGGGACTAGCGGTCAACGAGCAGTACTTC
CAISDPGLAVNEQYF
>.|TRBJ2-1|.|TRBV5-1
TGCGCCAGCAGTCGGAGTATTGAGCAGTTCTTC
CASSRSIEQFF
>.|TRBJ1-2|.|TRBV3-1/TRBV3-2
TGTGCCAGCAGCCAAGTCACGGACTATGGCTACACCTTC
CASSQVTDYGYTF
>.|TRBJ2-1|TRBD2|TRBV6-6
TGTGCCAGCAGGCCCTCTGGATCCGGGAGGAATGAGCAGTTCTTC
CASRPSGSGRNEQFF
>.|TRBJ2-7|.|TRBV18
TGTGCCAGCTCACCCGCGGTCCCAACTTCCTACGAGCAGTACTTC
CASSPAVPTSYEQYF
>once|TRBJ1-1|TRBD1|TRBV6-4
TGTGCCAGCAGGGACAGGGAGCACACTGAAGCTTTCTTT
CASRDREHTEAFF
>.|TRBJ1-2|.|TRBV5-6
TGTGCCAGCAGCTTGGGTCCTAACCAGGGAGGCTACACCTTC
CASSLGPNQGGYTF
>.|TRBJ1-2|.|TRBV7-2
TGTGCCAGCAGCTTAGGTGGCATTGGGCATGGCTACACCTTC
CASSLGGIGHGYTF
>.|TRBJ2-7|.|TRBV5-1
TGCGCCAGCAGCTCCTCGGGGGAATCCTACGAGCAGTACTTC
CASSSSGESYEQYF